A selection of T cell receptor beta chains follows, all from one sample in a study of molecular identifiers for immune sequencing clone quantification. TCRdb called the PCR reads again in MiXCR, with one record for every CDR3 protein. The table lists over 550,000 distinct CDR3 sequences, around 25% of them singletons. Sequencing used naive CD8+ T cells from blood, with Jurkat cell RNA spiked in. The origin of the receptors is a human donor in good health. Some libraries in this study had Jurkat cell RNA spiked in. The CDR3 runs from the conserved cysteine through the conserved F or W.

CDR3aa: CASSAHTGNTGELFF; v_gene: TRBV6-2/TRBV6-3
CDR3aa: CAWRGGTGYEQYF; v_gene: TRBV30
CDR3aa: CASSASSTGVTEAFF; v_gene: TRBV25-1
CDR3aa: CASSLSLHEQFF; v_gene: TRBV11-2
CDR3aa: CASSLGRTTGGSEASF; v_gene: TRBV11-2
CDR3aa: CAWSVHYSSYEQYF; v_gene: TRBV30
CDR3aa: CAWSVGTTGFSGANVLTF; v_gene: TRBV30
CDR3aa: CASSEGTGFLGYTF; v_gene: TRBV2
CDR3aa: CASSHFSGSHEQYF; v_gene: TRBV3-1
CDR3aa: CASRSPRGGWNEQYF; v_gene: TRBV6-5
CDR3aa: CASSPEQGVYSNQPQHF; v_gene: TRBV12-3/TRBV12-4
CDR3aa: CASSLAPTGARYEQYF; v_gene: TRBV7-9
CDR3aa: CASSHPGFSYEQYF; v_gene: TRBV3-1
CDR3aa: CASSSSGTANQPQHF; v_gene: TRBV12-3/TRBV12-4
CDR3aa: CASRGGQGINTGELFF; v_gene: TRBV2
CDR3aa: CASSSDRGVAEAFF; v_gene: TRBV5-6
CDR3aa: CASSQDIGGNYGYTF; v_gene: TRBV3-1
CDR3aa: CASSLTGTGASDEQFF; v_gene: TRBV13
CDR3aa: CASSVGGSTYEQYF; v_gene: TRBV9
CDR3aa: CASSASGSTDTQYF; v_gene: TRBV9
CDR3aa: CASSPPRGANVLTF; v_gene: TRBV7-9
CDR3aa: CASSIGSRGHGELFF; v_gene: TRBV19
CDR3aa: CASSRAGPGELFF; v_gene: TRBV14
CDR3aa: CSARVQDWNIRHF; v_gene: TRBV20-1
CDR3aa: CASSFSLGRSSTDTQYF; v_gene: TRBV5-4
CDR3aa: CSARDSEGKGSEAFF; v_gene: TRBV20-1
CDR3aa: CASSPTRQGANTEAFF; v_gene: TRBV18
CDR3aa: CASSTPGRNSTGTQYF; v_gene: TRBV21-1
CDR3aa: CASVGTDTATNEKLFF; v_gene: TRBV28
CDR3aa: CASRRPGTGATGELFF; v_gene: TRBV12-3/TRBV12-4
CDR3aa: CASSANAGVGETEAFF; v_gene: TRBV13
CDR3aa: CASSQDHRVNSPLHF; v_gene: TRBV4-3
CDR3aa: CSASSSGRSYEQYF; v_gene: TRBV20-1
CDR3aa: CASSRDWGMNLESPLHF; v_gene: TRBV14
CDR3aa: CASSFKRGTDTQYF; v_gene: TRBV28
CDR3aa: CASPLKSRTNSYEQYF; v_gene: TRBV12-5
CDR3aa: CAWSQGPNEQYF; v_gene: TRBV30
CDR3aa: CASSKQGRFIDTEAFF; v_gene: TRBV4-3
CDR3aa: CSVEVTDPLVTYNEQIF; v_gene: TRBV29-1
CDR3aa: CASSLSGGEVRETQYF; v_gene: TRBV7-9
CDR3aa: CASSAGVPSSGNTIYF; v_gene: TRBV27
CDR3aa: CASSQVRGTNEQYF; v_gene: TRBV4-2
CDR3aa: CASSQEDLGPYEQYF; v_gene: TRBV3-1
CDR3aa: CASRPTGGTEAFF; v_gene: TRBV27
CDR3aa: CASGVGRNSPLHF; v_gene: TRBV27
CDR3aa: CATAEEANTGELFF; v_gene: TRBV13
CDR3aa: CASPHSEYF; v_gene: TRBV21-1
CDR3aa: CASSSGSQNQPQHF; v_gene: TRBV6-5
CDR3aa: CASSESGMGPYYEQYF; v_gene: TRBV6-1
CDR3aa: CASSQDIGLQETQYF; v_gene: TRBV4-1
CDR3aa: CASSLVGQGWTEAFF; v_gene: TRBV11-2
CDR3aa: CAWRTNTEAFF; v_gene: TRBV30
CDR3aa: CASSPAVPNSPLHF; v_gene: TRBV7-9